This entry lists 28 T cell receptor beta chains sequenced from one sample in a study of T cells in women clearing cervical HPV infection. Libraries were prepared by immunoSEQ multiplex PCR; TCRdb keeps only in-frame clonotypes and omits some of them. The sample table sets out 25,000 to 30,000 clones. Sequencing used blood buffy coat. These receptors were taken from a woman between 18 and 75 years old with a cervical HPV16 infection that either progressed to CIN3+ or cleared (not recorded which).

The CDR3 protein is CASSPGTGGNTEAFF. Incomplete CDR3 DNA: TGTGCCAGCTCACCGGGGACAGGGGGTAACACTGAA. The rearrangement joins TRBV18 to TRBJ1-1; 11 bases match TRBD1. The read falls 3 residues short of the CDR3 end, and the missing part is taken from the germline J gene. CDR3 length: 15 residues. Germline CDR1 reads KGHSH; CDR2 reads LQKENI. Unmatched junction bases numbered 2, after V lost 3 bases and J lost 2 bases.

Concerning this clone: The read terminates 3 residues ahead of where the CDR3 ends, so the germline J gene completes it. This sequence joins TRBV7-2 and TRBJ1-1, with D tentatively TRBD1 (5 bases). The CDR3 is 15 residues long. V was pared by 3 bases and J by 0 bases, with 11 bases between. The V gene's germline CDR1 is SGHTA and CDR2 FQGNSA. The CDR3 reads CASSLTATMNTEAFF. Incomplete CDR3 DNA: TGTGCCAGCAGCTTGACAGCCACCATGAACACTGAA.

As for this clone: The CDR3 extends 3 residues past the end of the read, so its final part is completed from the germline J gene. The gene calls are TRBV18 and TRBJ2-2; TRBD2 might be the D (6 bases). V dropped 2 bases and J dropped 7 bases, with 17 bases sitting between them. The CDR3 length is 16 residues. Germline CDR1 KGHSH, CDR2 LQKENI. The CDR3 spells CASSPGRGGRRGELFF. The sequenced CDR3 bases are TGTGCCAGCTCACCAGGAAGGGGAGGAAGACGCGGGGAG.

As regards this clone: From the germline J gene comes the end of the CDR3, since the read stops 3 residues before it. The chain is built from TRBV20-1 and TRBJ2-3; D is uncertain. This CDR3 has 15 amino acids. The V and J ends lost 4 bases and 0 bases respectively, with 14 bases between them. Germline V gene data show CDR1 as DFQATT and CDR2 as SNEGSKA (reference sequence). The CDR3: CSATNRAASTDTQYF. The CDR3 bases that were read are TGCAGTGCTACAAACAGAGCCGCTAGCACAGATACG.

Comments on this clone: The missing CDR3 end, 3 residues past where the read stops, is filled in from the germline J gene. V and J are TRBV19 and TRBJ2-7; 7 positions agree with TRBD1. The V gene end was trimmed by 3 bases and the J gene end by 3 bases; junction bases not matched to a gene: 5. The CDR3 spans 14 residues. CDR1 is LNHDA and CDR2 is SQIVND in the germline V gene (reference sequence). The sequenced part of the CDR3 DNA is TGTGCCAGTAGTATCCGGGACAGAGACTACGAG. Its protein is CASSIRDRDYE. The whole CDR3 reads CASSIRDRDYEQYF.

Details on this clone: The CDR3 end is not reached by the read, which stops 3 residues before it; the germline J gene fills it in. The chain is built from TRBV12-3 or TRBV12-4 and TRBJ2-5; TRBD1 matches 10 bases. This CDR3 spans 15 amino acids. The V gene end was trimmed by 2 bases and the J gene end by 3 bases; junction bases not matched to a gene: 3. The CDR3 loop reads CASSLIGTGEETQYF. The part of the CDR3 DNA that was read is TGTGCCAGCAGTTTAATAGGGACAGGGGAAGAGACC.

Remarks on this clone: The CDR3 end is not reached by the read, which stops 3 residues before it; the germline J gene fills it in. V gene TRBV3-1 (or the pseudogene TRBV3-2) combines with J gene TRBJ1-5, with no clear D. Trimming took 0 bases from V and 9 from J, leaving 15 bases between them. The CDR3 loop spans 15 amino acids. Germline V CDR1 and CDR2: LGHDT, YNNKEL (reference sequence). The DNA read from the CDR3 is TGTGCCAGCAGCCAAGACAAACGGAGCGGATGGCCC. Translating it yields CASSQDKRSGWP. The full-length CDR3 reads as CASSQDKRSGWPQHF.

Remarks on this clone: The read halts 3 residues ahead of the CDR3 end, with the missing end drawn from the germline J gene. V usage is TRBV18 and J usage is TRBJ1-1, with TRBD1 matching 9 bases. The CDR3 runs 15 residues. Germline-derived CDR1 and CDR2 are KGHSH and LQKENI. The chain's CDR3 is CASSLSTGGGETAFF. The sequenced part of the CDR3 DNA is TGTGCCAGCTCACTTTCCACAGGGGGCGGTGAGACA.

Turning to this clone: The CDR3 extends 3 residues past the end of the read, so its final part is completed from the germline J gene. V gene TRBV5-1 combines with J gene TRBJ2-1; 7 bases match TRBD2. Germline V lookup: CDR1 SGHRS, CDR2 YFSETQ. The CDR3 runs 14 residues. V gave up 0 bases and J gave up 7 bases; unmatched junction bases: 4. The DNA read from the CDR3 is TGCGCCAGCAGCTTGGCAGGGAGGGTTAATGAG. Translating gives CASSLAGRVNE. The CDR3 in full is CASSLAGRVNEQFF.

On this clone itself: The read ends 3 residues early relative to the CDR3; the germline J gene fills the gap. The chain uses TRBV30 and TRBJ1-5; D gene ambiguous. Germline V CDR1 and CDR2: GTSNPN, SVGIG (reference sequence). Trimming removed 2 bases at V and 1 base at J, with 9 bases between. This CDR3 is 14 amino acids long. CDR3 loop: CAWSSFTSNQPQHF. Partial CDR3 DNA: TGTGCCTGGAGTAGCTTTACCAGCAATCAGCCC.

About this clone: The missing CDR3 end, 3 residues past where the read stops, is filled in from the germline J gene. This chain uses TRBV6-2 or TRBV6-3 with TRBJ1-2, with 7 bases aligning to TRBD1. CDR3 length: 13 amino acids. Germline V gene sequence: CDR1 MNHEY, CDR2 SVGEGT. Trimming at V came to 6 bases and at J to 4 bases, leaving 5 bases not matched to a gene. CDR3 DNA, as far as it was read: TGTGCCAGCAGCGACAGGGAGAGCTATGGC. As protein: CASSDRESYG. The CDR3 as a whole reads CASSDRESYGYTF.

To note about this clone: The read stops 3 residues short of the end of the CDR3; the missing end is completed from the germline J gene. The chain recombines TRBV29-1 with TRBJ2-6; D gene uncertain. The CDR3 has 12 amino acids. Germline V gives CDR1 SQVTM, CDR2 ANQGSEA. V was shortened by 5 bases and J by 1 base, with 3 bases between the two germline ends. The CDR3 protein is CSVRSGANVLTF. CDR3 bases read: TGCAGCGTTCGTTCTGGGGCCAACGTC. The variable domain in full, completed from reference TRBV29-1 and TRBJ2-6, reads SAVISQKPSRDICQRGTSLTIQCQVDSQVTMMFWYRQQPGQSLTLIATANQGSEATYESGFVIDKFPISRPNLTFSTLTVSNMSPEDSSIYLCSVRSGANVLTFGAGSRLTVL.

CDR3 region: CASSSTGGPYEQYF. The sequenced CDR3 bases are TGTGCCAGCAGTTCAACAGGGGGTCCCTACGAG. This chain uses TRBV27 with TRBJ2-7, with 8 bases that match TRBD1. The read stops 3 residues short of the end of the CDR3; the missing end is completed from the germline J gene. Germline CDR1 reads MNHEY; CDR2 reads SMNVEV (reference sequence). Trimming at V came to 4 bases and at J to 2 bases, leaving 4 bases not matched to a gene. The CDR3 covers 14 residues.

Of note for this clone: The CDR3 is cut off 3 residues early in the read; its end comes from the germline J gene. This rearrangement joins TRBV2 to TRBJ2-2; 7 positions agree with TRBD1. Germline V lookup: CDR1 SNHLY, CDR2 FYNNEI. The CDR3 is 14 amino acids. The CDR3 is CASKGTANNSPLFF. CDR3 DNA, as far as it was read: TGTGCCAGCAAAGGGACAGCCAACAATTCACCG.

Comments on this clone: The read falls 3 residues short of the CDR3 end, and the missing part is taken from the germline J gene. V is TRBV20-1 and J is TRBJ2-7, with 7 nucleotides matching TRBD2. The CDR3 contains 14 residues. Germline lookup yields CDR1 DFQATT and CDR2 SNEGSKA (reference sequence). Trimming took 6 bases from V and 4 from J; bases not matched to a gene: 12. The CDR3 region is CSASRSGLSYEQYF. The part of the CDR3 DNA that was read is TGCAGTGCAAGTCGGTCGGGACTATCATACGAG.

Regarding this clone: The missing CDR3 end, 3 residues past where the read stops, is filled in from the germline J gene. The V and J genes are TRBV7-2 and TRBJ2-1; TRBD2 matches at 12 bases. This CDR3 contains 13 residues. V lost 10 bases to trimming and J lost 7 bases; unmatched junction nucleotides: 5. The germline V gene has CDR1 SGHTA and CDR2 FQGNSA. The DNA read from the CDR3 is TGTGCCATTGGACTAGCGGGATTGAATGAG. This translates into CAIGLAGLNE. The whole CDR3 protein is CAIGLAGLNEQFF.

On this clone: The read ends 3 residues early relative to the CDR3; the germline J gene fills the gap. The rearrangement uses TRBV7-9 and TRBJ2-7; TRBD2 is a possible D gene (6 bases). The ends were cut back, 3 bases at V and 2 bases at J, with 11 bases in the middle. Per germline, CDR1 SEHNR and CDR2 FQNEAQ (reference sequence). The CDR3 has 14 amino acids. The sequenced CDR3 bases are TGTGCCAGCAGCTTGACGGGGGATACCTACGAG. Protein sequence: CASSLTGDTYE. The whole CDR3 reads CASSLTGDTYEQYF.

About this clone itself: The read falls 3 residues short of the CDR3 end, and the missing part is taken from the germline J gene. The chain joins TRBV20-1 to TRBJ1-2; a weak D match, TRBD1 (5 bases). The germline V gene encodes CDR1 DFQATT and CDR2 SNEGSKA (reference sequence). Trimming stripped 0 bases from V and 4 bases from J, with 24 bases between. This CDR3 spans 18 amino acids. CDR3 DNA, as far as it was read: TGCAGTGCTAGAGATTTTGTAGGGCTTGGTGAGAGGGGCTATGGC. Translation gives CSARDFVGLGERGYG. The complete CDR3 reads CSARDFVGLGERGYGYTF.

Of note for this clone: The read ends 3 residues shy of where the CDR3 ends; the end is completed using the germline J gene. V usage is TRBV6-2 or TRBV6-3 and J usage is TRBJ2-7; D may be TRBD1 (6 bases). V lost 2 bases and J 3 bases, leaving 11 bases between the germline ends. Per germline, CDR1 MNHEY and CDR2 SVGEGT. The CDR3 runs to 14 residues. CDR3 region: CASSYADRYYEQYF. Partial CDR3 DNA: TGTGCCAGCAGTTACGCGGACAGATACTACGAG.

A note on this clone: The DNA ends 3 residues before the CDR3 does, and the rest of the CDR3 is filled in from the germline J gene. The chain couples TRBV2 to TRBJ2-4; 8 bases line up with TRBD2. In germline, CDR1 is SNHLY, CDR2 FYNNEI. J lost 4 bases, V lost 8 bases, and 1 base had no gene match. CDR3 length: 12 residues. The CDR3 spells CASVAGKNIQYF. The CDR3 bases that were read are TGTGCCAGCGTAGCGGGGAAAAACATT.

This CDR3 reads CASSLFGQNTDTQYF. Partial CDR3 DNA: TGTGCCAGCAGCTTGTTTGGACAGAACACAGATACG. V usage is TRBV7-9 and J usage is TRBJ2-3, with D possibly TRBD1 on 6 matching bases. The read comes to an end 3 residues before the CDR3 does, leaving the germline J gene to fill in the end. Deletions cut 3 bases from V and 2 bases from J, with 12 bases between. The CDR3 is 15 amino acids. The V gene's germline CDR1 is SEHNR and CDR2 FQNEAQ (reference sequence). The complete variable domain, with remaining parts taken from reference TRBV7-9 and TRBJ2-3, reads DTGVSQNPRHKITKRGQNVTFRCDPISEHNRLYWYRQTLGQGPEFLTYFQNEAQLEKSRLLSDRFSAERPKGSFSTLEIQRTEQGDSAMYLCASSLFGQNTDTQYFGPGTRLTVL.

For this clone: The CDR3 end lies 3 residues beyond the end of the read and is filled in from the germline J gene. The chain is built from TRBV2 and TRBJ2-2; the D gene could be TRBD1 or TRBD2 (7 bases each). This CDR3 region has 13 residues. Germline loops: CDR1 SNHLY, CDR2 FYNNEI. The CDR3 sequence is CASTKREGAELFF. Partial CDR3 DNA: TGTGCCAGTACCAAGAGGGAGGGGGCAGAG.

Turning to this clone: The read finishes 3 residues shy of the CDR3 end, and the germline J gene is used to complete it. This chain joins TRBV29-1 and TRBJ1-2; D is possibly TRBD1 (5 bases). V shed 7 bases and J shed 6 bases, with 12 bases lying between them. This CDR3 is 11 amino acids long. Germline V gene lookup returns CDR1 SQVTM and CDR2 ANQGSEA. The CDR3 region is CSAAGLDGYTF. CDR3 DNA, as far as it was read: TGCAGCGCAGCAGGGTTGGATGGC. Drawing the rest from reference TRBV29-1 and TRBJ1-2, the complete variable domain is SAVISQKPSRDICQRGTSLTIQCQVDSQVTMMFWYRQQPGQSLTLIATANQGSEATYESGFVIDKFPISRPNLTFSTLTVSNMSPEDSSIYLCSAAGLDGYTFGSGTRLTVV.

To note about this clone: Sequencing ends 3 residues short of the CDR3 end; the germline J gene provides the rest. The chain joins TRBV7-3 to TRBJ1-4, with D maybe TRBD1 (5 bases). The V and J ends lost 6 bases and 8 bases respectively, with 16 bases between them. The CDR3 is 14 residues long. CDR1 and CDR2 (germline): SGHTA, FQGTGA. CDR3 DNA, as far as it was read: TGTGCCAGCAGTGTCGGGGGAGGAAGGGAAAAA. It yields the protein CASSVGGGREK. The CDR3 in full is CASSVGGGREKLFF. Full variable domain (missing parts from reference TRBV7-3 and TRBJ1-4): GAGVSQTPSNKVTEKGKYVELRCDPISGHTALYWYRQSLGQGPEFLIYFQGTGAADDSGLPNDRFFAVRPEGSVSTLKIQRTERGDSAVYLCASSVGGGREKLFFGSGTQLSVL.

The DNA read from the CDR3 is TGTGCCAGCAGTCGGCCTGACTACACTGAA. It encodes CASSRPDYTE. The whole CDR3 protein reads CASSRPDYTEAFF. The genes are TRBV2 and TRBJ1-1, with unresolved D. Sequencing ends 3 residues short of the CDR3 end; the germline J gene provides the rest. The V end was cut by 5 bases, the J end by 3 bases, with 10 bases between. CDR3 length: 13 residues. Germline lookup yields CDR1 SNHLY and CDR2 FYNNEI. Full variable domain (remainder filled in from reference TRBV2 and TRBJ1-1): EPEVTQTPSHQVTQMGQEVILRCVPISNHLYFYWYRQILGQKVEFLVSFYNNEISEKSEIFDDQFSVERPDGSNFTLKIRSTKLEDSAMYFCASSRPDYTEAFFGQGTRLTVV.

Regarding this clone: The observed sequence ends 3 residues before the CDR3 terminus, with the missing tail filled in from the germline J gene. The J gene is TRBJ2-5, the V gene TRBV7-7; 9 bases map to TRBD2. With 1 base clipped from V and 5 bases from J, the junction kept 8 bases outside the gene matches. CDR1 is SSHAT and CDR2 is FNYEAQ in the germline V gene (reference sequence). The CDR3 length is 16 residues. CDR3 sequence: CASSLGRGRAAETQYF. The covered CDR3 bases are TGTGCCAGCAGCTTAGGCCGCGGGAGGGCCGCGGAGACC.

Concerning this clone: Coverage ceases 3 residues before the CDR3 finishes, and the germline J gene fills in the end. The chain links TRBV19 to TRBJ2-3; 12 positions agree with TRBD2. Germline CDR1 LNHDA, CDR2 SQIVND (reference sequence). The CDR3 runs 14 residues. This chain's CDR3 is CASSPRLAGETQYF. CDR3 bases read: TGTGCCAGTAGTCCACGACTAGCGGGAGAGACG.

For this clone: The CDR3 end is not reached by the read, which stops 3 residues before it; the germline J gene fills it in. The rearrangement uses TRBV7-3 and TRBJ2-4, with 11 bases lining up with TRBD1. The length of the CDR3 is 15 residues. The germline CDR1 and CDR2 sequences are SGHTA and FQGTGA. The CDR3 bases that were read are TGTGCCAGCAGCCCCGGACAGGGGGCTTTTTATGGT. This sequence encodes CASSPGQGAFYG. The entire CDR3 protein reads CASSPGQGAFYGQYF.